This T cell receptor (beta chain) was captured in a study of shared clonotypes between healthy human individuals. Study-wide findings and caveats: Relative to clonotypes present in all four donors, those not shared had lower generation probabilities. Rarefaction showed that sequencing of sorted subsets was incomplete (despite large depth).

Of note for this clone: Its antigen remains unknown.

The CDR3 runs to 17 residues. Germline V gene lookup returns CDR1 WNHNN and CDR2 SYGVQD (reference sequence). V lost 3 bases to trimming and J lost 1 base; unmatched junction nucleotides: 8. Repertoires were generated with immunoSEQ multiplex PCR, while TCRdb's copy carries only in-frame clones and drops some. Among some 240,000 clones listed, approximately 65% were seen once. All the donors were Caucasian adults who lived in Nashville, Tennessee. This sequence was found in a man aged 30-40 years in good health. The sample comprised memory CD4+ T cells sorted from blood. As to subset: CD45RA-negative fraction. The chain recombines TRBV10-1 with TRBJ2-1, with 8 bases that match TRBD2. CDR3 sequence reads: CASSDLAAGGSYNEQFF. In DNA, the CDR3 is TGCGCCAGCAGTGACCTAGCGGCGGGAGGATCCTACAATGAGCAGTTCTTC.